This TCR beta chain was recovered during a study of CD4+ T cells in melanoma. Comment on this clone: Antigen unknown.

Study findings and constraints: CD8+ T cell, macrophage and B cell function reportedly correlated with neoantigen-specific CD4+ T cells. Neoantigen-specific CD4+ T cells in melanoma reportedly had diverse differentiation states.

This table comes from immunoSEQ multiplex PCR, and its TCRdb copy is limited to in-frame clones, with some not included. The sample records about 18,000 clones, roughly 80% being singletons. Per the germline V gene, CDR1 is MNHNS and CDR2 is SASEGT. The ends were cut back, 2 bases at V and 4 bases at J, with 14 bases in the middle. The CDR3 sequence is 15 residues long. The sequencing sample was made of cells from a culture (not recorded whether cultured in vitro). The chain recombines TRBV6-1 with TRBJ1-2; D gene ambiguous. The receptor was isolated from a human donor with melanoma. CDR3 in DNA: TGTGCCAGCAGTGAATTCTCTCGGGGTGTCTATGGCTACACCTTC. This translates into CASSEFSRGVYGYTF.